This T cell receptor beta chain was captured by sequencing in a study of CD8 T cells in ankylosing spondylitis (dated by TCRdb to between 2016 and 2019). Concerning the study at large: The study profiled T cell receptor beta repertoires in healthy donors and ankylosing spondylitis patients to find disease-linked TCR variants. Samples of peripheral blood were taken, and for ankylosing spondylitis patients, synovial fluid was collected as well. The whole study cohort included over a hundred healthy donors and 20 to 25 ankylosing spondylitis patients. Beyond this particular receptor, the publication reports: The disease-linked clones had a CD8+ phenotype and were found at relatively low frequencies in peripheral blood. Some motif variants had previously been reported in the synovial fluid and blood of reactive arthritis patients, which suggests shared mechanisms of disease initiation. Significant enrichment of the disease-linked clones was reported in matched synovial fluid samples from ankylosing spondylitis patients. A TCR beta motif made up of 7 to 9 highly homologous amino acid variants appeared to be characteristic of blood from ankylosing spondylitis patients.

This clonotype came up many times. Its antigen is not yet known. Qualities for individual bases were not recorded, and no much larger clone is one base off. V gives up 2 bases and J gives up 10 bases, and the segment between their germline ends measures 17 bases. From cysteine to phenylalanine, the CDR3 is 15 amino acids long. Of all the DNA, just the CDR3 is kept, 45 bases in frame from base 1. CDR1 KGHDR and CDR2 SFDVKD are derived from the germline V gene. The reads were generated on an Illumina HiSeq 2500. Quantitative 5'-RACE with molecular barcodes was the method used to prepare the TCR beta libraries. In the source study's methods: A new computational method, built on a probabilistic model of VDJ rearrangement, was used to identify disease-linked TCR variants. The public reads were reprocessed in TCRdb via fastp at Q25 and MiXCR, keeping in-frame beta chains. One record per CDR3 amino acid sequence lists the most common genes and DNA. TCRdb, not the original authors, processed these V and J calls. This sample lists some 87,000 distinct CDR3 sequences; approximately 30% were detected once. The ten largest clones represent roughly three fifths of the sample.

The chain couples TRBV24-1 to TRBJ1-5; the D gene cannot be named for sure. Sequenced input: blood, either unsorted or a sorted T cell fraction (not recorded which). This clonotype originated in a male donor with ankylosing spondylitis or in good health (not recorded which). The CDR3 reads as follows: CATSDSDGLNEPQHF. The nucleotide sequence is given as TGTGCCACCAGTGATTCGGACGGACTGAATGAACCCCAGCATTTT.